This T cell receptor beta chain is drawn from a study of cytomegalovirus exposure and HLA in healthy donors. PCR used 60 Vbeta primers and 13 Jbeta primers. TCRdb keeps only in-frame clones here, not all; method: immunoSEQ multiplex PCR. The table records roughly 120,000 clones, about 70% of them present only once. Regarding this clone: Its antigen remains unidentified.

The study, taken as a whole, reports: With further analysis later on, most CMV-associated TCR beta chains appeared HLA-restricted.

Between the trimmed V and J ends, which lost 6 bases and 6 bases, there was a span of 11 bases. The CDR3 consists of 13 residues. Per germline, CDR1 MNHNS and CDR2 SASEGT. V gene TRBV6-1 combines with J gene TRBJ1-4, with TRBD1 as a possible D gene (5 bases). The origin of this receptor is a woman in her 40s in good health and CMV-seropositive. Sample: PBMCs. CDR3 protein: CASRMGGDEKLFF. In DNA form, the CDR3 reads TGTGCCAGCAGGATGGGGGGAGATGAAAAACTGTTTTTT.